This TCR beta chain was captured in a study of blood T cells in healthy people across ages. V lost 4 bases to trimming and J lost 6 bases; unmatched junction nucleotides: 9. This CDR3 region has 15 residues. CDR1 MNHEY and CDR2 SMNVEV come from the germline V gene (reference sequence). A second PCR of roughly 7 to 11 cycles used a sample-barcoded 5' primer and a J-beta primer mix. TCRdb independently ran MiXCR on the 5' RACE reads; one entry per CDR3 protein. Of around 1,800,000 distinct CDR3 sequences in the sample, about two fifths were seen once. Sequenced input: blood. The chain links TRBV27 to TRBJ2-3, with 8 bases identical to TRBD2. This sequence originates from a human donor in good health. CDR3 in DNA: TGTGCCAGCAGTTGGAGGCGGGGGGCCGGGGATACGCAGTATTTT. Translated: CASSWRRGAGDTQYF.